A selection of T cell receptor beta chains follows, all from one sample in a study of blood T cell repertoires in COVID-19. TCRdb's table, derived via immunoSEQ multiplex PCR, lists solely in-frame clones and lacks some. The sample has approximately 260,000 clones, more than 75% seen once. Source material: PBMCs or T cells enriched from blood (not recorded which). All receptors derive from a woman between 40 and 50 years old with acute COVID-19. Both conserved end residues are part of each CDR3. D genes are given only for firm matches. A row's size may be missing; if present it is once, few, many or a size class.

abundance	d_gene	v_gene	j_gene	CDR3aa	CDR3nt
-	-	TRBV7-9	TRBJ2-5	CASSLATPQGQETQYF	TGTGCCAGCAGCTTAGCCACCCCTCAGGGCCAAGAGACCCAGTACTTC
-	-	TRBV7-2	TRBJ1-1	CASSSRVNTEAFF	TGTGCCAGCAGCTCCAGGGTCAACACTGAAGCTTTCTTT
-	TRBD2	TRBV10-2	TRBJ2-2	CASRRKVAGLNTGELFF	TGCGCCAGCAGGAGGAAGGTAGCGGGGTTGAACACCGGGGAGCTGTTTTTT
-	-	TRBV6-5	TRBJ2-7	CALLESSYEQYF	TGTGCCCTCTTGGAGAGCTCCTACGAGCAGTACTTC
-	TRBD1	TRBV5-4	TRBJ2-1	CASSLRTGHNEQFF	TGTGCCAGCAGCTTGCGGACAGGGCACAATGAGCAGTTCTTC
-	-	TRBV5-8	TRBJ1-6	CASSLRVNSPLHF	TGTGCCAGCAGCCTTCGGGTTAATTCACCCCTCCACTTT
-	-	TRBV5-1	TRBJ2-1	CASSLDLTGNEQFF	TGCGCCAGCAGCTTGGACTTAACAGGGAATGAGCAGTTCTTC
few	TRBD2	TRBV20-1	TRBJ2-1	CSASTALAGGPHDEQFF	TGCAGTGCTAGTACCGCCCTAGCGGGAGGGCCTCACGATGAGCAGTTCTTC
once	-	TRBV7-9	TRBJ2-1	CASSTSTGARRSRGEQFF	TGTGCCAGCAGCACAAGCACAGGAGCAAGGAGATCTAGGGGTGAGCAGTTCTTC
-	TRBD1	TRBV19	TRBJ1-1	CASSYGQGAGTEAFF	TGTGCCAGTAGTTATGGACAGGGAGCGGGCACTGAAGCTTTCTTT
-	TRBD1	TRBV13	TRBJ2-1	CASSRGTGIYNEQFF	TGTGCCAGCAGCCGGGGGACAGGGATCTACAATGAGCAGTTCTTC
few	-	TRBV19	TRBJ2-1	CASSPYGGTPYNEQFF	TGTGCCAGTAGTCCATACGGCGGAACACCCTACAATGAGCAGTTCTTC
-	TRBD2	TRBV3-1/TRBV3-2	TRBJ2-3	CASTHSGRGTDTQYF	TGTGCCAGCACCCATAGCGGGAGAGGAACAGATACGCAGTATTTT
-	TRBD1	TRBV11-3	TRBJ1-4	CASSLRQGEKLFF	TGTGCCAGCAGCTTGCGACAGGGTGAAAAACTGTTTTTT
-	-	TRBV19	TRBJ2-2	CASSQGFSTGELFF	TGTGCCAGTAGTCAGGGCTTTAGCACCGGGGAGCTGTTTTTT
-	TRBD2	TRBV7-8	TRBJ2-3	CASSSQLAGGGPDTQYF	TGTGCCAGCAGCTCACAATTAGCGGGAGGAGGCCCAGATACGCAGTATTTT
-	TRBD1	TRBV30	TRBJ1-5	CAWKPGDRDSQPQHF	TGTGCCTGGAAGCCGGGGGACAGGGACTCTCAGCCCCAGCATTTT
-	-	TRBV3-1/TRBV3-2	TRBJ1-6	CASSQGSRGPLHF	TGTGCCAGCAGCCAGGGATCGAGGGGGCCCCTCCACTTT
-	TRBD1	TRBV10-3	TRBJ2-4	CAISEAGQGNIQYF	TGTGCCATCAGTGAGGCGGGACAGGGCAACATTCAGTACTTC
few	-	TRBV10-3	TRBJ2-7	CAIDHPGFVQYF	TGTGCCATCGATCATCCAGGCTTCGTGCAGTACTTC
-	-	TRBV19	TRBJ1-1	CASSSFGLGSTEAFF	TGTGCCAGTAGTTCTTTCGGACTTGGTAGCACTGAAGCTTTCTTT
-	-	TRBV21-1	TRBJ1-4	CASSKQANRGDMTNEKLFF	TGTGCCAGCAGCAAACAGGCCAACAGGGGGGATATGACTAATGAAAAACTGTTTTTT
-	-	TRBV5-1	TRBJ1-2	CASSLTGHGYGYTF	TGCGCCAGCAGCTTAACAGGACACGGATATGGCTACACCTTC
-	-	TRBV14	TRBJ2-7	CASSPGRTGDISGSPYEQYF	TGTGCCAGCAGCCCCGGGAGGACAGGGGATATAAGCGGGAGCCCCTACGAGCAGTACTTC
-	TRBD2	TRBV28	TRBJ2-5	CASSLGLAEIQETQYF	TGTGCCAGCAGTTTGGGTCTAGCGGAAATCCAAGAGACCCAGTACTTC
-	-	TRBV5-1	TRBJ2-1	CASSSGQIGFF	TGCGCCAGCAGCTCAGGACAGATCGGGTTCTTC
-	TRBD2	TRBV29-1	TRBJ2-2	CSVIAGLRNTGELFF	TGCAGCGTTATAGCGGGACTCAGGAACACCGGGGAGCTGTTTTTT
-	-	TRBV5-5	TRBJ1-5	CASTWTPSFGNQPQHF	TGTGCCAGCACTTGGACACCGAGCTTTGGCAATCAGCCCCAGCATTTT
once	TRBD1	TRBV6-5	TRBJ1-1	CASGQGEDTEAFF	TGTGCCAGTGGCCAGGGGGAGGACACTGAAGCTTTCTTT
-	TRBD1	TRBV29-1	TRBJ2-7	CSVGQGDYEQYF	TGCAGCGTTGGACAGGGGGACTACGAGCAGTACTTC
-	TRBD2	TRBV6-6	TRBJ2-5	CASSYSGSGNQETQYF	TGTGCCAGCAGTTACTCCGGTAGCGGGAACCAAGAGACCCAGTACTTC
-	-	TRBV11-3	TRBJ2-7	CASSRFPGNEQYF	TGTGCCAGCAGTAGATTCCCAGGGAACGAGCAGTACTTC
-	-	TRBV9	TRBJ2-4	CASSANPMSFPYF	TGTGCCAGCAGCGCCAACCCAATGAGTTTTCCCTACTTC
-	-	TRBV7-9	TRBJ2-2	CASSAAAGGAPGELFF	TGTGCCAGCAGCGCAGCCGCTGGGGGGGCCCCCGGGGAGCTGTTTTTT
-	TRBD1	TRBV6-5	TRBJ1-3	CASSLQGLPGNTIYF	TGTGCCAGCAGCCTACAGGGGCTCCCTGGAAACACCATATATTTT
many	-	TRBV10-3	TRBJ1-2	CAISKDSGGYTF	TGTGCCATCAGTAAGGACAGCGGCGGCTACACCTTC
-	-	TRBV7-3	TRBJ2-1	CASSLMPLRDEQFF	TGTGCCAGCAGCTTAATGCCCCTTCGCGATGAGCAGTTCTTC
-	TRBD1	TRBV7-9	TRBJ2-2	CASSRDRGGGELFF	TGTGCCAGCAGCCGGGACAGGGGCGGCGGGGAGCTGTTTTTT
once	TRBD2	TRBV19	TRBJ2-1	CASAPASGRLNEQFF	TGTGCCAGTGCCCCGGCTAGCGGGAGGCTTAATGAGCAGTTCTTC
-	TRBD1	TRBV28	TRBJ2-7	CASGTWTGGVSGEQYF	TGTGCCAGCGGAACGTGGACAGGGGGCGTATCTGGCGAGCAGTACTTC
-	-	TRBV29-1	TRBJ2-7	CSVDGAESYEQYF	TGCAGCGTTGATGGGGCGGAGTCCTACGAGCAGTACTTC
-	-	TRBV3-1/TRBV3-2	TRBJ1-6	CASSRQFRDSPLHF	TGTGCCAGCAGTAGACAGTTTAGGGATTCACCCCTCCACTTT
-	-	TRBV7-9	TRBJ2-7	CASRPGVLAWYF	TGTGCCAGCAGGCCCGGGGTGCTAGCGTGGTACTTC
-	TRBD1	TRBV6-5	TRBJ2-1	CASRRDRVNNEQFF	TGTGCCAGCAGGCGGGACAGGGTCAACAATGAGCAGTTCTTC
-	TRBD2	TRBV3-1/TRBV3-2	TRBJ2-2	CASSQTSGKNTGELFF	TGTGCCAGCAGCCAAACTAGCGGGAAGAACACCGGGGAGCTGTTTTTT
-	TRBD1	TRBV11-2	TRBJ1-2	CASSLEVRGRYGYTF	TGTGCCAGCAGCTTAGAAGTCAGGGGGCGTTATGGCTACACCTTC
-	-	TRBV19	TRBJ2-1	CASSIGNDNEQFF	TGTGCCAGTAGTATCGGTAACGACAATGAGCAGTTCTTC
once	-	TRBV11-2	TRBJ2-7	CASSLGQNDEQYF	TGTGCCAGCAGCTTAGGACAGAACGACGAGCAGTACTTC
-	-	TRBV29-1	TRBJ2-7	CSARQGFYEQYF	TGCAGCGCCCGGCAGGGTTTCTACGAGCAGTACTTC
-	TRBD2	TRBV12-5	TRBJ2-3	CASGLGLAASTDTQYF	TGTGCTAGTGGCTTGGGACTAGCTGCTAGCACAGATACGCAGTATTTT
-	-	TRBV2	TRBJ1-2	CASSDSVQGNYGYTF	TGTGCCAGCAGTGACTCGGTACAGGGCAACTATGGCTACACCTTC
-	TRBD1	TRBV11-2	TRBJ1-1	CASSLSGTGVEAFF	TGTGCCAGCAGCTTGTCTGGGACAGGGGTTGAAGCTTTCTTT
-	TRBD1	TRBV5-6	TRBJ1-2	CASSFYDRESDGYTF	TGTGCCAGCAGCTTCTACGACAGGGAATCGGATGGCTACACCTTC